The sequence of this TCR beta chain was determined in a study of early T cells in non-severe SARS-CoV-2 infection. Germline loops: CDR1 KGHSH, CDR2 LQKENI. This CDR3 spans 15 amino acids. Unmatched junction bases numbered 5, after V lost 3 bases and J lost 10 bases. There are a few counts of this clonotype. TCRdb passed the 5' RACE reads through MiXCR, listing each CDR3 protein once. The sample lists tens of thousands of distinct CDR3 sequences; around 13% were seen once. The chain couples TRBV18 to TRBJ1-6; 11 nucleotides line up with TRBD1. What was sequenced was whole blood. The receptor was derived from an adult who was a healthcare worker with PCR-confirmed SARS-CoV-2 infection or an uninfected control (not recorded which). The CDR3 coding sequence is TGTGCCAGCTCACCTTGGACAGGGGGCTCATCACCCCTCCACTTT. Amino acids: CASSPWTGGSSPLHF.